This is a list of T cell receptor beta chains from one sample in a study of regulatory T cells in long-lasting Graves disease. TCRdb called the multiplex PCR reads again in MiXCR, with one record for every CDR3 protein. Among fewer than 350,000 distinct CDR3 sequences listed, about 20% were seen once. The sample was peripheral blood mononuclear cells (PBMCs), taken at new diagnosis, from a patient treated with antithyroid drugs. These receptors originate from a female donor with Graves disease. Both conserved end residues are part of each CDR3. The D gene is left open where the match is weak. Clone size appears in some rows only: once, few, many, or a class for an expanded clone.

abundance	d_gene	j_gene	v_gene	CDR3aa	CDR3nt
.	.	TRBJ2-1	TRBV11-2	CASSSPFDNEQFF	TGTGCCAGCAGCTCCCCATTCGACAATGAGCAGTTCTTC
.	TRBD2	TRBJ2-1	TRBV16	CASPPSGRALFYNEQFF	TGTGCCAGCCCTCCTAGCGGGAGGGCCCTTTTCTACAATGAGCAGTTCTTC
many	TRBD1	TRBJ1-2	TRBV11-2	CASSLWGQGYGYTF	TGTGCCAGCAGCTTATGGGGACAGGGTTATGGCTACACCTTC
.	.	TRBJ2-1	TRBV5-1	CASSPRGNSYNEQFF	TGCGCCAGCAGCCCCCGGGGGAACTCCTACAATGAGCAGTTCTTC
few	.	TRBJ2-2	TRBV7-3	CASSLGSSTRNTGELFF	TGTGCCAGCAGCCTCGGGAGCTCAACCCGGAACACCGGGGAGCTGTTTTTT
many	.	TRBJ2-1	TRBV5-1	CASQAAYLAHNEQFF	TGCGCCAGCCAGGCGGCCTATCTCGCCCACAATGAGCAGTTCTTC
.	TRBD1	TRBJ1-1	TRBV9	CASSLDREPRTEAFF	TGTGCCAGCAGTCTTGACAGGGAGCCACGGACTGAAGCTTTCTTT
many	TRBD2	TRBJ2-3	TRBV3-1	CASSRTSGSFTDTQYF	TGTGCCAGCAGCCGTACTAGCGGGAGTTTCACAGATACGCAGTATTTT
many	TRBD2	TRBJ2-7	TRBV2	CASTHGTSGYEQYF	TGTGCCAGCACCCACGGGACTAGCGGCTACGAGCAGTACTTC
many	.	TRBJ1-6	TRBV19	CASSGQGISPLHF	TGTGCCAGTAGTGGTCAGGGGATTTCACCCCTCCACTTT
many	TRBD2	TRBJ2-7	TRBV6-1	CASSVGAGGTYEQYF	TGTGCCAGCAGTGTTGGGGCGGGAGGAACCTACGAGCAGTACTTC
.	.	TRBJ1-2	TRBV5-6	CASSLTVQGLYYGYTF	TGTGCCAGCAGCTTGACGGTCCAGGGGCTTTACTATGGCTACACCTTC
many	.	TRBJ2-7	TRBV6-1	CASRPGATYEQYF	TGTGCCAGCAGGCCGGGAGCCACCTACGAGCAGTACTTC
many	.	TRBJ1-1	TRBV10-1	CASSESMAAEAFF	TGCGCCAGCAGTGAGTCGATGGCAGCAGAAGCTTTCTTT
.	TRBD2	TRBJ2-3	TRBV18	CASSPLRVSGSITDTQYF	TGTGCCAGCTCACCACTCCGGGTTAGCGGGAGTATTACAGATACGCAGTATTTT
many	TRBD1	TRBJ2-1	TRBV3-1	CASTQEVQGYNEQFF	TGTGCCAGCACCCAAGAAGTACAGGGGTACAATGAGCAGTTCTTC
.	.	TRBJ1-1	TRBV7-2	CASSLGHLNTEAFF	TGTGCCAGCAGCTTAGGACACCTGAACACTGAAGCTTTCTTT
many	TRBD2	TRBJ2-1	TRBV6-2/TRBV6-3	CASSYPRLAGYDEQFF	TGTGCCAGCAGTTACCCGCGACTAGCGGGATACGATGAGCAGTTCTTC